This TCR beta chain emerged from a study of blood T cell repertoires in COVID-19. Study in general: The United States, Italy and Spain were the sources of the acute and convalescent COVID-19 samples. The cDNA or gDNA used as material had been derived from T cells, B-cell-depleted T cells, or PBMCs.

The CDR3 runs 13 residues. Germline V gene data show CDR1 as MNHEY and CDR2 as SVGAGI. V lost 7 bases, J lost 5 bases, and 14 bases lay in between. The authors' processing: The assay estimated nucleated cells by amplifying reference gene primers. Clones were sequenced by immunoSEQ multiplex PCR, and TCRdb holds only the in-frame ones, with some missing. The DNA was the basis for D and trimming; V, J and clone size are from that table. This table holds approximately 84,000 clones, less than 85% found once. The chain is built from TRBV6-5 and TRBJ1-2; no definite D call. Sequencing used peripheral blood. The sequence came from a human donor in a cohort sampled during active COVID-19. The CDR3 protein is CASTRSEIYGYTF. In nucleotides, the CDR3 is TGTGCCAGCACCCGAAGCGAGATTTATGGCTACACCTTC.